These 8 T cell receptor beta chains came from one sample sequenced in a study of cytomegalovirus exposure and HLA in healthy donors. Libraries were prepared by immunoSEQ multiplex PCR; TCRdb keeps only in-frame clonotypes and omits some of them. The sample lists 95,000 to 120,000 clones; approximately 96% were seen once. Sequencing was done on a sample of PBMCs. The receptors were gathered from a woman between 18 and 29 years old in good health and CMV-seronegative.

This chain joins TRBV19 and TRBJ2-7; no clear D. CDR1 is LNHDA, CDR2 SQIVND, per germline (reference sequence). V was trimmed by 5 bases and J by 4 bases, leaving 9 bases between them. This CDR3 has 12 amino acids. Here the CDR3 DNA reads TGTGCCAGTAGTCACGGGTTTTACGAGCAGTACTTC. Amino acid sequence: CASSHGFYEQYF.

This rearrangement joins TRBV15 to TRBJ2-2, with 12 positions matching TRBD2. Trimming took 3 bases from V and 4 from J; bases not matched to a gene: 12. From germline, CDR1 is LNHNV and CDR2 YYDKDF (reference sequence). The CDR3 loop spans 19 amino acids. The CDR3 loop reads CATSSRGLAGGRGTGELFF. DNA of the CDR3: TGTGCCACCAGCAGTCGTGGGCTAGCGGGGGGGCGTGGCACCGGGGAGCTGTTTTTT.

CDR3 protein: CASSPPNSGAYEQYF. The DNA of the CDR3 is TGTGCCAGCAGTCCCCCAAATTCCGGGGCCTACGAGCAGTACTTC. The rearrangement links TRBV28 to TRBJ2-7, with a possible D match to TRBD2 (5 bases). CDR1 MDHEN and CDR2 SYDVKM come from the germline V gene. Trimming removed 5 bases at V and 2 bases at J, with 16 bases between. This CDR3 region has 15 residues.

The count of this clone is one. V usage is TRBV9 and J usage is TRBJ1-3; TRBD1 is a possible D gene (5 bases). The CDR3 has 16 residues. V was clipped by 0 bases and J by 0 bases, with 10 bases between them. The germline CDR1 and CDR2 sequences are SGDLS and YYNGEE. The CDR3 nucleotides read TGTGCCAGCAGCGTAGCAGGGATGCCCTCTGGAAACACCATATATTTT. It codes for CASSVAGMPSGNTIYF.

This CDR3 reads CASRTGAFRELFF. CDR3 coding DNA: TGTGCCAGCAGGACAGGGGCATTTCGGGAGCTGTTTTTT. The rearrangement joins TRBV28 to TRBJ2-2, with 8 bases that match TRBD1. V lost 6 bases, J lost 9 bases, and 6 bases stayed unmatched. This CDR3 has 13 residues. Germline CDR1 reads MDHEN; CDR2 reads SYDVKM.

The chain carries TRBV5-1 and TRBJ1-2, with TRBD1 matching over 7 bases. The CDR3 consists of 14 residues. CDR1 is SGHRS, CDR2 YFSETQ, per germline. V shed 4 bases, J shed 8 bases, and the junction held 11 bases outside the gene matches. The CDR3 sequence: CASSEDRVRLGYTF. The CDR3 DNA reads as TGCGCCAGCAGCGAAGACAGGGTTAGGCTCGGCTACACCTTC.

The V gene is TRBV14, the J gene TRBJ2-7, with D perhaps TRBD2 (6 bases). The CDR3 is 13 residues long. Germline-derived CDR1 and CDR2 are SGHDN and FVKESK. V shed 1 base and J shed 7 bases, with 11 bases lying between them. The CDR3 is CASSQGEGGEQYF. CDR3 nucleotide sequence: TGTGCCAGCAGCCAAGGGGAAGGAGGGGAGCAGTACTTC.

The gene calls are TRBV11-2 and TRBJ2-3, with TRBD2 matching over 9 bases. CDR1 is SGHAT, CDR2 FQNNGV, per germline. The CDR3 covers 14 residues. V shed 8 bases and J 1 base; nucleotides not matched to a gene: 4. CDR3 loop: CASSKRGGTDTQYF. DNA for the CDR3: TGTGCCAGCTCAAAGCGGGGGGGCACAGATACGCAGTATTTT.